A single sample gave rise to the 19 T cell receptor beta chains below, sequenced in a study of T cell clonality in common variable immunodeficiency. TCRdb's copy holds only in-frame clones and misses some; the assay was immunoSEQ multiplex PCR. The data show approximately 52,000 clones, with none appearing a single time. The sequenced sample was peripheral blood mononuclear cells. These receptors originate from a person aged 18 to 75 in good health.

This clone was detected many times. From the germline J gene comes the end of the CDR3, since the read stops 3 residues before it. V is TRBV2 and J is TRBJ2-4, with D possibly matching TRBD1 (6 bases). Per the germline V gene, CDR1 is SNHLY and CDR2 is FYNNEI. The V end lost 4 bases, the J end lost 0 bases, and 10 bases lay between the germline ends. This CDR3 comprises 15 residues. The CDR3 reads CASSGTGLAKNIQYF. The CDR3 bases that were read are TGTGCCAGCAGTGGTACAGGGCTAGCCAAAAACATT.

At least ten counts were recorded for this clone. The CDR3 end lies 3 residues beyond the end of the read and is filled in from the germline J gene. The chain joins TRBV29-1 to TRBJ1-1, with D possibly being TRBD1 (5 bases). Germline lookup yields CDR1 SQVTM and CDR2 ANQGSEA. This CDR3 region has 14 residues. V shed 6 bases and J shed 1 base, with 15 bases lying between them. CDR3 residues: CSVLTWGGNTEAFF. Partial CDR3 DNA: TGCAGCGTGCTCACCTGGGGCGGGAACACTGAA.

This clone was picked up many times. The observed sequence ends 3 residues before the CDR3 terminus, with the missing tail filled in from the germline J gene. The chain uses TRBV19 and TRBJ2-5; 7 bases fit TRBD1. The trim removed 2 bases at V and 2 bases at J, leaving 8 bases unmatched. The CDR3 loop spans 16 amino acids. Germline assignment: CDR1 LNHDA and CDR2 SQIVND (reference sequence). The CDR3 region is CASSIRATGVQETQYF. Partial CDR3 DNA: TGTGCCAGTAGTATAAGGGCTACAGGGGTTCAAGAGACC.

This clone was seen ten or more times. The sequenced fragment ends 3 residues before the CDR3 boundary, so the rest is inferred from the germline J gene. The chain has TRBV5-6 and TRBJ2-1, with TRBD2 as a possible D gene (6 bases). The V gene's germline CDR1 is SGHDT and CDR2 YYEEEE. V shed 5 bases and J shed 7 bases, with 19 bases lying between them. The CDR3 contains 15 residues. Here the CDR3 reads CASRIGSSAGNEQFF. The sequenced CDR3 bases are TGTGCCAGCAGGATCGGGTCCTCGGCGGGGAATGAG. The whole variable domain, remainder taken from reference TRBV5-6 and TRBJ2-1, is DAGVTQSPTHLIKTRGQQVTLRCSPKSGHDTVSWYQQALGQGPQFIFQYYEEEERQRGNFPDRFSGHQFPNYSSELNVNALLLGDSALYLCASRIGSSAGNEQFFGPGTRLTVL.

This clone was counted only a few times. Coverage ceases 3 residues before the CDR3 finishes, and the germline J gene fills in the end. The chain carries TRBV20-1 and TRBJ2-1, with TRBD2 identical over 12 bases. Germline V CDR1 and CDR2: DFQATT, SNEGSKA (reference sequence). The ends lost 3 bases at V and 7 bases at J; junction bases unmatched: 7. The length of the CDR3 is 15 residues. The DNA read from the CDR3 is TGCAGTGCTAGGGGGAGGACTAGCGGGAAGAATGAG. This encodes CSARGRTSGKNE. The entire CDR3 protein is CSARGRTSGKNEQFF.

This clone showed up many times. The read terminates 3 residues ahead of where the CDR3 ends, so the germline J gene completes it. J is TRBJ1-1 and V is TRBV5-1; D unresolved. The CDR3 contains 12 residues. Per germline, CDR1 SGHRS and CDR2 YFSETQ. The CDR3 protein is CASSLAGLEAFF. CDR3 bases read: TGCGCCAGCAGCTTGGCAGGTTTGGAA.

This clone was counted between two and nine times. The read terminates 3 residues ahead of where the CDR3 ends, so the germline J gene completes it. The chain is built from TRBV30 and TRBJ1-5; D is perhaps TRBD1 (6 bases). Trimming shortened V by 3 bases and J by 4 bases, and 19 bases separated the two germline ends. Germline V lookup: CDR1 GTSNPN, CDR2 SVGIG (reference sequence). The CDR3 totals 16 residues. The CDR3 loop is CAWSLPPYRENQPQHF. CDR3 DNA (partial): TGTGCCTGGAGCTTACCCCCTTACAGGGAAAATCAGCCC.

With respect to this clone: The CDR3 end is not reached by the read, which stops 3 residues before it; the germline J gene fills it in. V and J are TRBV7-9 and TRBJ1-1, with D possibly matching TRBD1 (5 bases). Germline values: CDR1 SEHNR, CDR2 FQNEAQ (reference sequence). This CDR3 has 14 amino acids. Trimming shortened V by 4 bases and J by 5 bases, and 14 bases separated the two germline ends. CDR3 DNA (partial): TGTGCCAGCAGCTCACGGGTGCGGGGGACTGAA. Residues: CASSSRVRGTE. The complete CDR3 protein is CASSSRVRGTEAFF.

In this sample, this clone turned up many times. Here the CDR3 reads CASGTGNEKLFF. Incomplete CDR3 DNA: TGTGCCAGCGGGACAGGGAATGAAAAA. The genes are TRBV11-3 and TRBJ1-4, with 9 bases aligning to TRBD1. The read ends 3 residues early relative to the CDR3; the germline J gene fills the gap. V shed 8 bases and J 5 bases; nucleotides not matched to a gene: 0. The CDR3 is 12 amino acids. CDR1 and CDR2 from the germline V gene are SGHNT and YENEEA.

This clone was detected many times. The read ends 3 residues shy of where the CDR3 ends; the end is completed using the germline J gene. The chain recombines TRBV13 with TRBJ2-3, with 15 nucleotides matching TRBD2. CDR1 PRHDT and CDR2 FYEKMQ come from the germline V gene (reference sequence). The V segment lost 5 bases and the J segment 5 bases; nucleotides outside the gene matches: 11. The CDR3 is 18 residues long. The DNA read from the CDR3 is TGTGCCAGCAGCACGAGGACTAGCGGGAGGGCCCGGGGAGATACG. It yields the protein CASSTRTSGRARGDT. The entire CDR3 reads CASSTRTSGRARGDTQYF.

CDR3 sequence: CASSSDRWFGYTF. Partial CDR3 DNA: TGTGCCAGCAGCTCCGACAGGTGGTTCGGC. The J gene is TRBJ1-2, the V gene TRBV11-2; possibly TRBD1 for D (6 bases). The read halts 3 residues ahead of the CDR3 end, with the missing end drawn from the germline J gene. Germline V CDR1 and CDR2: SGHAT, FQNNGV. This CDR3 has 13 residues.

CDR3 region: CAISELAGVLIEQYF. The sequenced part of the CDR3 DNA is TGTGCCATCAGTGAGCTAGCGGGAGTTCTGATCGAG. The chain links TRBV10-3 to TRBJ2-7; TRBD2 matches 10 bases. Read sequence stops 3 residues before the CDR3 end, and the germline J gene provides the missing end. Germline V gives CDR1 ENHRY, CDR2 SYGVKD. The V segment lost 2 bases and the J segment 6 bases; nucleotides outside the gene matches: 7. CDR3 length equals 15 residues.

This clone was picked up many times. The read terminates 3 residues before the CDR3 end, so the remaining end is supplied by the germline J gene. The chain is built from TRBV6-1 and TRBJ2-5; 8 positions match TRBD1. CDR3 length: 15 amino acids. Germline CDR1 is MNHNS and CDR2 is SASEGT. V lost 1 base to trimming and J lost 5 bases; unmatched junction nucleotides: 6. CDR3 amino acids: CASSEGQGAWETQYF. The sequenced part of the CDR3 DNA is TGTGCCAGCAGTGAAGGGCAGGGGGCGTGGGAGACC.

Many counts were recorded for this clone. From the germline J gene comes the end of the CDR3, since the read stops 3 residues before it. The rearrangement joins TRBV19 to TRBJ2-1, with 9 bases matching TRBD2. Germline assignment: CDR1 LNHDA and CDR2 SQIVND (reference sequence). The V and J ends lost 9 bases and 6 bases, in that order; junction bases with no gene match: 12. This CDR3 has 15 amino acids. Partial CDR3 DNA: TGTGCCAGCCTACAGATAGCGGGAGTGGGCAATGAG. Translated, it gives CASLQIAGVGNE. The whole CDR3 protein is CASLQIAGVGNEQFF. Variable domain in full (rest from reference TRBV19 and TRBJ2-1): DGGITQSPKYLFRKEGQNVTLSCEQNLNHDAMYWYRQDPGQGLRLIYYSQIVNDFQKGDIAEGYSVSREKKESFPLTVTSAQKNPTAFYLCASLQIAGVGNEQFFGPGTRLTVL.

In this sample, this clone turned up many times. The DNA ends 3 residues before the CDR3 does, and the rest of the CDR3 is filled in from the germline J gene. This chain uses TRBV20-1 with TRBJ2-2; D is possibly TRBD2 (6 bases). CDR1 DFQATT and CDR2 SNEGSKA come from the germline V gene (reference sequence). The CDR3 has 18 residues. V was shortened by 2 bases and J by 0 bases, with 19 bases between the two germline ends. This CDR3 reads CSARIPYASAANTGELFF. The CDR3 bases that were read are TGCAGTGCTAGAATACCCTATGCTAGCGCCGCGAACACCGGGGAG.

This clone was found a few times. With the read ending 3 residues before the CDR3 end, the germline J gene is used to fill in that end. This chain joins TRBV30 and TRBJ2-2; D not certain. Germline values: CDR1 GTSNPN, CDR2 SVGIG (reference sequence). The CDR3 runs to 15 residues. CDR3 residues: CAWSVLGSYNSPLFF. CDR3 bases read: TGTGCCTGGAGTGTACTGGGCTCCTATAATTCACCG. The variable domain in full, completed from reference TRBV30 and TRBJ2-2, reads SQTIHQWPATLVQPVGSPLSLECTVEGTSNPNLYWYRQAAGRGLQLLFYSVGIGQISSEVPQNLSASRPQDRQFILSSKKLLLSDSGFYLCAWSVLGSYNSPLFFGEGSRLTVL.

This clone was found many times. The chain's CDR3 is CASSIEGRGGYTF. The sequenced part of the CDR3 DNA is TGTGCCAGTAGTATAGAGGGCAGGGGTGGC. The gene calls are TRBV19 and TRBJ1-2, with D perhaps matching TRBD1 (6 bases). The read terminates 3 residues ahead of where the CDR3 ends, so the germline J gene completes it. Germline CDR1 reads LNHDA; CDR2 reads SQIVND (reference sequence). The CDR3 sequence is 13 residues long. V was pared by 0 bases and J by 7 bases, with 9 bases between. The full variable domain, with the rest looked up from reference TRBV19 and TRBJ1-2, is DGGITQSPKYLFRKEGQNVTLSCEQNLNHDAMYWYRQDPGQGLRLIYYSQIVNDFQKGDIAEGYSVSREKKESFPLTVTSAQKNPTAFYLCASSIEGRGGYTFGSGTRLTVV.

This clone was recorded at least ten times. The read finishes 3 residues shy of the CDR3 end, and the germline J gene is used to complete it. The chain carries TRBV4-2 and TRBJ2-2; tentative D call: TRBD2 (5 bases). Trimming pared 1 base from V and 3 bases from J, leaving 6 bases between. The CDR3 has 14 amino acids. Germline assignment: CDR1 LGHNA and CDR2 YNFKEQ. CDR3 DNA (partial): TGTGCCAGCAGCCAAGGAGCGGACACCGGGGAG. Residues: CASSQGADTGE. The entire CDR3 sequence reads CASSQGADTGELFF.

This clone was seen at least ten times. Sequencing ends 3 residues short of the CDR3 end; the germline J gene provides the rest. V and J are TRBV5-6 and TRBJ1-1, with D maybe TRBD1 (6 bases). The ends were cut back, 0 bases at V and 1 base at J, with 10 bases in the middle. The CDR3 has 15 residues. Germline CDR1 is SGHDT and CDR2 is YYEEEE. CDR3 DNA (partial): TGTGCCAGCAGCTTGGGCCAGGGGAGGAACACTGAA. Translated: CASSLGQGRNTE. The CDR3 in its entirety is CASSLGQGRNTEAFF. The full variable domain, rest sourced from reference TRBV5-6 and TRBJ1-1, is DAGVTQSPTHLIKTRGQQVTLRCSPKSGHDTVSWYQQALGQGPQFIFQYYEEEERQRGNFPDRFSGHQFPNYSSELNVNALLLGDSALYLCASSLGQGRNTEAFFGQGTRLTVV.